Listed below are T cell receptor beta chains from one sample, sequenced in a study of early T cells in non-severe SARS-CoV-2 infection. Via MiXCR, TCRdb re-called the 5' RACE reads, giving one row per CDR3 protein. The sample lists more than 50,000 distinct CDR3 sequences; 12% were seen once. The specimen was whole blood, collected at baseline. These TCRs come from an adult who was a healthcare worker with PCR-confirmed SARS-CoV-2 infection or an uninfected control (not recorded which). Both conserved end residues are part of each CDR3. D genes are given only for firm matches. The size entry is marked missing in some rows and otherwise reads once, few, many or a size class.

clone_size d_call j_call v_call cdr3_aa cdr3_nt
medium-sized TRBD1 TRBJ2-2 TRBV2 CASSLDRVKNTGELFF TGTGCCAGCAGCCTGGACAGGGTCAAGAACACCGGGGAGCTGTTTTTT
few TRBD1 TRBJ1-2 TRBV27 CASSSGQGTGGYTF TGTGCCAGCAGTTCTGGACAGGGTACGGGCGGCTACACCTTC
many TRBD2 TRBJ2-7 TRBV9 CASSVGTRWSYEQYF TGTGCCAGCAGCGTAGGGACTAGATGGTCGTACGAGCAGTACTTC
few NA TRBJ2-3 TRBV12-5 CASGLTLTGSTDTQYF TGTGCTAGTGGTTTGACCCTGACAGGTAGCACAGATACGCAGTATTTT
many NA TRBJ2-7 TRBV20-1 CSASDQTSFGYEQYF TGCAGTGCTAGTGACCAAACTAGCTTCGGCTACGAGCAGTACTTC
NA TRBD2 TRBJ2-2 TRBV4-1 CASSPSGSYTGELFF TGCGCCAGCAGCCCGAGCGGGAGCTACACCGGGGAGCTGTTTTTT
few NA TRBJ1-1 TRBV20-1 CSASPNRLEGTEAFF TGCAGTGCTAGTCCAAACAGGCTAGAGGGCACTGAAGCTTTCTTT
many TRBD1 TRBJ2-2 TRBV11-2 CASSLYRGRGTGELFF TGTGCCAGCAGCTTATACAGGGGGCGAGGAACCGGGGAGCTGTTTTTT
NA TRBD1 TRBJ1-2 TRBV25-1 CASTSTGGYGYTF TGTGCCAGCACCTCGACAGGGGGCTATGGCTACACCTTC
few TRBD1 TRBJ2-1 TRBV20-1 CSVPRDRGGNEQFF TGCAGTGTTCCCCGGGACAGGGGTGGCAATGAGCAGTTCTTC
NA NA TRBJ2-5 TRBV5-6 CASSSDITMYQETQYF TGTGCCAGCAGCTCGGACATCACGATGTACCAAGAGACCCAGTACTTC
NA NA TRBJ1-4 TRBV7-2 CASSQEGGMKGEKLFF TGTGCCAGCAGCCAAGAGGGAGGGATGAAAGGGGAAAAACTGTTTTTT
few TRBD2 TRBJ2-7 TRBV5-4 CASSTGLAGDEQYF TGTGCCAGCAGCACCGGACTAGCGGGAGACGAGCAGTACTTC
few NA TRBJ2-3 TRBV6-6 CATRLQGPQDTQYF TGTGCCACCCGATTACAGGGCCCCCAAGATACGCAGTATTTT
NA TRBD2 TRBJ2-1 TRBV29-1 CSVGAGGAISEQFF TGCAGCGTTGGAGCGGGAGGAGCGATCAGTGAGCAGTTCTTC
NA NA TRBJ2-5 TRBV11-2 CASSSQGRETQYF TGTGCCAGCAGCTCCCAGGGCCGGGAGACCCAGTACTTC
NA NA TRBJ2-7 TRBV6-5 CASSYAPQGTYEQYF TGTGCCAGCAGTTACGCCCCCCAGGGTACATACGAGCAGTACTTC
NA NA TRBJ1-5 TRBV6-6 CASSNDRSNQPQHF TGTGCCAGCAGTAATGACAGGAGCAATCAGCCCCAGCATTTT
many TRBD2 TRBJ2-1 TRBV27 CASRGLAGVSNEQFF TGTGCCAGCAGGGGGCTAGCGGGAGTCTCCAATGAGCAGTTCTTC
NA NA TRBJ2-7 TRBV5-5 CASSPLGGAYEQYF TGTGCCAGCAGCCCCCTAGGAGGGGCCTACGAGCAGTACTTC
few NA TRBJ2-2 TRBV14 CASSRNLNAGELFF TGTGCCAGCAGCCGGAATTTGAACGCCGGGGAGCTGTTTTTT
NA TRBD2 TRBJ2-2 TRBV6-2/TRBV6-3 CASSYGSGSSGELFF TGTGCCAGCAGTTACGGTAGCGGGAGTTCAGGGGAGCTGTTTTTT
many NA TRBJ2-3 TRBV18 CASSPRDGRVADTQYF TGTGCCAGCTCACCACGGGACGGGAGAGTGGCAGATACGCAGTATTTT
NA NA TRBJ1-2 TRBV19 CASSQTAILYGYTF TGTGCCAGTAGCCAGACAGCCATCCTCTATGGCTACACCTTC
few NA TRBJ1-1 TRBV6-5 CASSFYRDTEAFF TGTGCCAGCAGTTTTTACAGGGACACTGAAGCTTTCTTT
NA TRBD2 TRBJ2-1 TRBV29-1 CSVALAGLSNEQFF TGCAGCGTTGCCCTAGCGGGGCTTTCCAATGAGCAGTTCTTC
many NA TRBJ2-3 TRBV25-1 CASSEGPKEPGGIDTQYF TGTGCCAGCAGTGAAGGCCCAAAGGAGCCTGGAGGCATTGATACGCAGTATTTT
few NA TRBJ2-7 TRBV7-2 CASSLVGGDGSSYEQYF TGTGCCAGCAGCTTAGTAGGCGGGGACGGGAGCTCCTACGAGCAGTACTTC
few NA TRBJ2-2 TRBV9 CASSVGVGTGELFF TGTGCCAGCAGCGTAGGCGTCGGCACCGGGGAGCTGTTTTTT
many NA TRBJ2-3 TRBV20-1 CSAGEGFTSTDTQYF TGCAGTGCGGGAGAGGGCTTTACTAGCACAGATACGCAGTATTTT
NA TRBD1 TRBJ2-7 TRBV18 CASSPGQGIFSEQYF TGTGCCAGCTCACCGGGACAGGGAATTTTTTCCGAGCAGTACTTC
few NA TRBJ2-6 TRBV11-2 CASSSTGGGANVLTF TGTGCCAGCAGCTCGACAGGCGGTGGGGCCAACGTCCTGACTTTC
few NA TRBJ2-6 TRBV11-3 CASSSDLTGANVLTF TGTGCCAGCAGCTCGGACCTCACTGGGGCCAACGTCCTGACTTTC
NA NA TRBJ2-1 TRBV7-9 CASSFRNEQFF TGTGCCAGCAGCTTTCGGAATGAGCAGTTCTTC
many NA TRBJ2-5 TRBV5-1 CASSFLSLDRQETQYF TGCGCCAGCAGCTTCCTTTCCTTGGACAGACAAGAGACCCAGTACTTC
few TRBD1 TRBJ2-7 TRBV2 CASSEGQGPAYEQYF TGTGCCAGCAGTGAAGGACAGGGTCCAGCCTACGAGCAGTACTTC
NA NA TRBJ2-7 TRBV7-7 CASSLGQGGEQYF TGTGCCAGCAGCTTAGGTCAGGGAGGCGAGCAGTACTTC
NA NA TRBJ2-1 TRBV7-2 CASSPSSVINEQFF TGTGCCAGCAGCCCTAGTAGTGTTATCAATGAGCAGTTCTTC
few TRBD2 TRBJ2-2 TRBV12-3/TRBV12-4 CATTTSGVTGELFF TGTGCCACTACGACTAGCGGGGTCACCGGGGAGCTGTTTTTT
few TRBD2 TRBJ2-1 TRBV9 CASSVLWTSPEQFF TGTGCCAGCAGCGTATTGTGGACTAGCCCCGAGCAGTTCTTC
few NA TRBJ2-7 TRBV20-1 CSARSNYEQYF TGCAGTGCCCGATCAAACTACGAGCAGTACTTC
few TRBD1 TRBJ2-6 TRBV28 CASGQVGNSGANVLTF TGTGCCAGCGGACAGGTTGGGAATTCTGGGGCCAACGTCCTGACTTTC
NA NA TRBJ2-7 TRBV20-1 CSASSGSSFSYEQYF TGCAGTGCTTCCAGTGGTAGCTCCTTCTCCTACGAGCAGTACTTC
NA TRBD2 TRBJ2-3 TRBV12-3/TRBV12-4 CASSLTSGRGDTQYF TGTGCCAGCAGTCTTACTAGCGGGAGGGGAGATACGCAGTATTTT